This TCR beta chain was recorded in a study of blood T cell repertoires in COVID-19. Study-level background: Sites in the United States, Italy and Spain provided acute and convalescent COVID-19 samples. Sources were T cells, B-cell-depleted T cells, or PBMCs; the material itself was cDNA or gDNA.

In the authors' methods: Quantification of nucleated cells was approximated via reference gene primer amplification. The table came from immunoSEQ multiplex PCR; TCRdb's copy has only in-frame clones and leaves some out. The DNA gave D and trimming, while V, J and clone size come from that table. The sample shows approximately 70,000 clones, 79% of them seen only once. The CDR3 consists of 16 residues. V lost 1 base to trimming and J lost 4 bases, with 17 bases between them. Germline CDR1 reads GTSNPN; CDR2 reads SVGIG (reference sequence). The clonotype originates from a woman in her sixties with acute or convalescent COVID-19. Sample: peripheral blood. The gene calls are TRBV30 and TRBJ1-3, with D perhaps TRBD1 (5 bases). The CDR3 reads CAWSAPRGKWGNTIYF. In DNA form, the CDR3 reads TGTGCCTGGAGTGCCCCAAGGGGAAAATGGGGAAACACCATATATTTT.